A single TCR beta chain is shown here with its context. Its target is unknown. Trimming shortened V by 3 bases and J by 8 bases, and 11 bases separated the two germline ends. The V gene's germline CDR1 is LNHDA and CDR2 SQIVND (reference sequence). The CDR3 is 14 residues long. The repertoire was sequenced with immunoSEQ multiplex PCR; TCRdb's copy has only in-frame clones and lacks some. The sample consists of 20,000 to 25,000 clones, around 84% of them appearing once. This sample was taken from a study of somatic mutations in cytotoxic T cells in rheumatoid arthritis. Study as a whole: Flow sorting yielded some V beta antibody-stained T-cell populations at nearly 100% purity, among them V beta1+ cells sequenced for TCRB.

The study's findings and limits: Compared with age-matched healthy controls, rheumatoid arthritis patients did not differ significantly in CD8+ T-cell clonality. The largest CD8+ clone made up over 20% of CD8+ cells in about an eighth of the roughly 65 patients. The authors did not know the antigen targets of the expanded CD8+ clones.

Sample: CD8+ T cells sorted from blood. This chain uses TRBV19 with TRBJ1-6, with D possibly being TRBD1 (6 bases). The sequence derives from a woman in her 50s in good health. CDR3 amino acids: CASSMSGGDSPLHF. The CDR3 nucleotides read TGTGCCAGTAGTATGAGCGGGGGCGATTCACCCCTCCACTTT.